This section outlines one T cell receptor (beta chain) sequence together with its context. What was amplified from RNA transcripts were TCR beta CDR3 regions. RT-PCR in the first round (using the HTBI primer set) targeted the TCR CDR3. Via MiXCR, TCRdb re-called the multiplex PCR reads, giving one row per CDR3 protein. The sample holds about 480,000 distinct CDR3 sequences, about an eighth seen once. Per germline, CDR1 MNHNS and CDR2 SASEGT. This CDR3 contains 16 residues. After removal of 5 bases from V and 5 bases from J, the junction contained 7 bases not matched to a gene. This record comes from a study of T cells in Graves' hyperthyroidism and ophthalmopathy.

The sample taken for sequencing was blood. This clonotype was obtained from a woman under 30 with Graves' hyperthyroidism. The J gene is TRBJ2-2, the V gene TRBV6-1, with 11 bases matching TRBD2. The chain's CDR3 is CASSLRTSGHTGELFF. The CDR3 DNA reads TGTGCCAGCAGTCTCCGGACTAGCGGGCATACCGGGGAGCTGTTTTTT.